This TCR beta chain stems from a study of T-cell reconstitution after alpha-beta-depleted transplantation in children. This clonotype was detected ten times or more. Researchers prepared the TCRbeta library using unique molecular identifiers, the study reports. TCRdb recomputed calls from the PCR reads with MiXCR, one row per CDR3 protein. The table includes 190,000 or so distinct CDR3 sequences, approximately 6.8% detected once. The CDR3 is made up of 15 amino acids. J lost 4 bases, V lost 2 bases, and 10 bases had no gene match. Germline V CDR1 and CDR2: DFQATT, SNEGSKA (reference sequence). The chain has TRBV20-1 and TRBJ1-1; 7 bases map to TRBD1. This sequence was found in a human donor who donated a stem cell graft to a child with Wiskott-Aldrich syndrome. The sequencing used PBMCs from the stem cell graft donor, collected from the stem cell graft. The CDR3 region has the DNA TGCAGTGCTAGAAACCTCAGGGGGTCTCGCACTGAAGCTTTCTTT. Amino acid sequence: CSARNLRGSRTEAFF.